These T cell receptor beta chains were read from a single sample in a study of shared clonotypes between healthy human individuals. The method was immunoSEQ multiplex PCR; TCRdb's version includes in-frame clones alone and lacks a portion of them. In the table there are 550,000 to 700,000 clones, approximately 73% of which are singletons. Sequencing was carried out using memory CD4+ T cells sorted from blood. The receptors were sampled from a woman aged 25-40 years in good health. CDR3s include the opening cysteine and the closing phenylalanine or tryptophan. Each record gives: clone size, J gene, D gene, V gene, CDR3 protein, CDR3 DNA. A D gene is named only where the DNA matches it firmly. Part of the rows lack a size; the others show once, few, many or a class for expanded clones.

clone size: -
J gene: TRBJ2-7
D gene: TRBD1
V gene: TRBV4-2
CDR3 protein: CASSPQETGQGYEQYF
CDR3 DNA: TGTGCCAGCAGCCCCCAAGAGACGGGACAGGGCTACGAGCAGTACTTC

clone size: -
J gene: TRBJ1-4
D gene: -
V gene: TRBV5-1
CDR3 protein: CASSQGSALNEKLFF
CDR3 DNA: TGCGCCAGCAGCCAAGGGTCAGCCCTGAATGAAAAACTGTTTTTT

clone size: -
J gene: TRBJ1-1
D gene: -
V gene: TRBV19
CDR3 protein: CASSKNTEAFF
CDR3 DNA: TGTGCCAGTAGTAAGAACACTGAAGCTTTCTTT

clone size: -
J gene: TRBJ2-7
D gene: -
V gene: TRBV5-1
CDR3 protein: CASSLAASYEQYF
CDR3 DNA: TGCGCCAGCAGCTTGGCAGCCTCCTACGAGCAGTACTTC

clone size: -
J gene: TRBJ1-5
D gene: -
V gene: TRBV19
CDR3 protein: CASSRQSNQPQHF
CDR3 DNA: TGTGCCAGTAGTCGGCAGAGCAATCAGCCCCAGCATTTT

clone size: -
J gene: TRBJ2-2
D gene: -
V gene: TRBV30
CDR3 protein: CAWSVERPGELFF
CDR3 DNA: TGTGCCTGGAGTGTCGAGCGGCCCGGGGAGCTGTTTTTT

clone size: -
J gene: TRBJ1-3
D gene: -
V gene: TRBV11-2
CDR3 protein: CASSLAGAGNTIYF
CDR3 DNA: TGTGCCAGCAGCTTAGCCGGGGCCGGAAACACCATATATTTT

clone size: -
J gene: TRBJ2-3
D gene: TRBD2
V gene: TRBV18
CDR3 protein: CASSPLTSGEFTDTQYF
CDR3 DNA: TGTGCCAGCTCACCACTGACTAGCGGGGAGTTCACAGATACGCAGTATTTT

clone size: -
J gene: TRBJ2-5
D gene: TRBD2
V gene: TRBV30
CDR3 protein: CAGGTSLETQYF
CDR3 DNA: TGTGCCGGGGGGACTAGTTTGGAGACCCAGTACTTC

clone size: -
J gene: TRBJ1-1
D gene: -
V gene: TRBV5-1
CDR3 protein: CASSEDSNTEAFF
CDR3 DNA: TGCGCCAGCAGCGAAGACAGTAACACTGAAGCTTTCTTT

clone size: -
J gene: TRBJ1-2
D gene: -
V gene: TRBV27
CDR3 protein: CASPPETCDGYTF
CDR3 DNA: TGTGCCAGCCCCCCCGAGACTTGCGATGGCTACACCTTC

clone size: -
J gene: TRBJ2-5
D gene: -
V gene: TRBV2
CDR3 protein: CASTHREYKETQYF
CDR3 DNA: TGTGCCAGCACACACAGGGAGTACAAAGAGACCCAGTACTTC

clone size: -
J gene: TRBJ1-4
D gene: -
V gene: TRBV19
CDR3 protein: CASRAGPGANEKLFF
CDR3 DNA: TGTGCCAGTAGAGCGGGCCCAGGGGCTAATGAAAAACTGTTTTTT

clone size: -
J gene: TRBJ1-4
D gene: -
V gene: TRBV5-1
CDR3 protein: CASSSTATNEKLFF
CDR3 DNA: TGCGCCAGCAGCTCCACAGCAACTAATGAAAAACTGTTTTTT

clone size: once
J gene: TRBJ1-2
D gene: TRBD1
V gene: TRBV5-1
CDR3 protein: CASSSRDRGHVSGYTF
CDR3 DNA: TGCGCCAGCAGCTCCCGGGACAGGGGGCATGTTTCTGGCTACACCTTC

clone size: -
J gene: TRBJ2-7
D gene: TRBD1
V gene: TRBV27
CDR3 protein: CASSLQGASYEQYF
CDR3 DNA: TGTGCCAGCAGTTTACAGGGGGCCTCCTACGAGCAGTACTTC

clone size: few
J gene: TRBJ2-7
D gene: TRBD2
V gene: TRBV7-2
CDR3 protein: CASSPQLAGNSYEQYF
CDR3 DNA: TGTGCCAGCAGCCCCCAGCTAGCGGGCAACTCCTACGAGCAGTACTTC